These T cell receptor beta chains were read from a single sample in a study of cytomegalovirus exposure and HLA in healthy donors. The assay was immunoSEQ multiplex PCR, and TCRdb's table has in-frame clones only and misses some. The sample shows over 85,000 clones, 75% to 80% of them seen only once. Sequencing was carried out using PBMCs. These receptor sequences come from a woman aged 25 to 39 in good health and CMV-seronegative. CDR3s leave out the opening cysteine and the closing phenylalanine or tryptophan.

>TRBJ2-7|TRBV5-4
ASSKPRGYEQY
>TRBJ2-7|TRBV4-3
ASSQGTGHSEQY
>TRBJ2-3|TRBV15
ATSYPEGSTDTQY
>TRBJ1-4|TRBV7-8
ASSRQRTNEKLF
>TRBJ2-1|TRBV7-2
ASSSGLPYGYNEQF
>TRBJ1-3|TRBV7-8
ASSLDSQSVSGNTIY
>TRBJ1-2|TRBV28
ASRRDYGYT
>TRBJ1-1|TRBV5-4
ASSKGQSNTEAF
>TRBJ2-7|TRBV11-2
ASSRTLAGHEQY
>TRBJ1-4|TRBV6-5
ASSYRQGRGEKLF
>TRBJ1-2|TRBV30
AWNRGRGYT
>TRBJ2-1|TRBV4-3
ASSQDGESSYNEQF
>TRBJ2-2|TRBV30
AWGGQGNTGELF
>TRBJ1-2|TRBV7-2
ASSPDRGNYGYT
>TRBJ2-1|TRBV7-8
ASSFRKGQGAVRGEQF
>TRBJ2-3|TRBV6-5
ASSASRGGTQY
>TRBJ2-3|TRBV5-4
ASSLYKTGTSGTDTQY
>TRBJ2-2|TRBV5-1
ASSPTGTDTGELF
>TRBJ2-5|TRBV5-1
ASSPGTGGETQY
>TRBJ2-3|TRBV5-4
ASSLVPGLAGGPTDTQY